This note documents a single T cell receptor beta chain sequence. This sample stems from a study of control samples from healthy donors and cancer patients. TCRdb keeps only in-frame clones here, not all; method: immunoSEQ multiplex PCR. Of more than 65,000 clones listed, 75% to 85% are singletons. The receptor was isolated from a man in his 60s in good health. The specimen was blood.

The CDR3 DNA reads as TGTGCCAGCAGCCAAGATAGGGGCGGGAGCTCCTACGAGCAGTACTTC. Its translation: CASSQDRGGSSYEQYF. V gene TRBV4-2 combines with J gene TRBJ2-7; 7 nucleotides agree with TRBD2. Trimming removed 0 bases from V and 0 bases from J; junction bases left unmatched: 5. Germline V gene lookup returns CDR1 LGHNA and CDR2 YNFKEQ. This CDR3 has 16 amino acids.